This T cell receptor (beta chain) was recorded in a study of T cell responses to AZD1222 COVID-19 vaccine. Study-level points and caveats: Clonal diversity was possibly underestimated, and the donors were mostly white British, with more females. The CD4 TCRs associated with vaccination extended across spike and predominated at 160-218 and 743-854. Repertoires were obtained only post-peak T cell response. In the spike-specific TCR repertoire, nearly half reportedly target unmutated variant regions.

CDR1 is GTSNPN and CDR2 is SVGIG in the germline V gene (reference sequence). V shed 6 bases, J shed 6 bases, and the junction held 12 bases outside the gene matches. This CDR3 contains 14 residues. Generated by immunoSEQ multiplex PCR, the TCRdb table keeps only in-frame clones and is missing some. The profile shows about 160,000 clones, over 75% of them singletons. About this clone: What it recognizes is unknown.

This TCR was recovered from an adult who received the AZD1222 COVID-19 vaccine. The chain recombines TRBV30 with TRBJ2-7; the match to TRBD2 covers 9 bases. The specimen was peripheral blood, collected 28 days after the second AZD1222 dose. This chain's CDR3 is CACPRGSGSVEQYF. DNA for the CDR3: TGTGCCTGCCCCCGGGGTAGCGGGAGTGTCGAGCAGTACTTC.